This T cell receptor (beta chain) was obtained from a study of cytomegalovirus exposure and HLA in healthy donors (dated by TCRdb to the late 2010s). Regarding the research as a whole: According to an earlier analysis of 550 to 750 of the donors, 200 million or so T cells yielded 95 million to 140 million unique TCR beta sequences and 276 Gb of sequence data. High-throughput TCR immunosequencing, statistical association of individual TCRs with disease status, and machine learning were combined to predict cytomegalovirus infection status. The number of donors typed differed by locus, with roughly 629-640 for A, B, C, DRB1 and DQB1, more than 500 for DQA1, over 600 for DPA1, and around 450 for DPB1. Among around 400 genotyped donors of the cohort, an average of around 240,000 unique TCR beta nucleotide sequences was sequenced per donor, of which 15% to 20% were non-productive. The study aimed to test whether signatures of past pathogen exposure could be identified by cataloging public T cell receptors. Donor age, sex, ethnicity and CMV serostatus were collected together with the repertoire data. An earlier analysis of fewer than 700 of the donors applied high-throughput TCR beta sequencing to assess whether each TCR beta V gene segment acted as functional or pseudogenic. Besides the first cohort of some 670 subjects, a separate validation cohort made up of 120 different subjects was used. The study profiled the T cell repertoires of some 610 subjects by immunosequencing and related them to cytomegalovirus serostatus. In a later analysis, previously published TCR beta repertoires from several hundred donors were re-analyzed and high-resolution HLA genotyping was added so that TCR occurrence patterns could be studied. In a later genetic analysis, genome-wide SNP genotypes for about 55% of the roughly 670 donors were used, and that subset was treated as a discovery cohort. Rather than drawing on any new phenotypic data, the later analysis identified candidate immune exposures from TCR beta sequences and the way those sequences occurred across donors. HLA typing included class I and class II loci at four-digit resolution. Several DR-DQ haplotypes were treated as single units for association and clustering because of strong linkage in the cohort. The genetic ancestry cluster associated with self-reported Caucasian donors included 81% of the roughly 390 genotyped donors. An early release that covered approximately 600 HLA-typed donors contained around 300 gigabases of sequencing data and 85 million to 100 million unique TCR sequences. Every repertoire in the discovery cohort had been generated on one and the same sequencing platform. The investigation overall reported the following: Roughly uniform sequencing depth across donors was assumed in presence/absence analyses, although this assumption may not hold. The cohort was sequenced for TCR beta chains only, and without alpha or paired-chain data the features that could be detected were limited. In both the original and validation cohorts, the classifier was reported to diagnose cytomegalovirus status with high specificity and sensitivity. Compared with equally common non-associated chains, HLA-associated TCR beta chains in a later analysis were more clonally expanded and had lower generation probabilities. A cluster of highly shared sequence variants was judged likely to be a technical artifact of the sequencing pipeline. Because counts were too low, seventeen rarely observed V segments, including chromosome 9 orphons, were left out of the earlier analysis of 500 to 750 of the donors. In a later genetic analysis, a missense DCLRE1C variant was associated with V-gene and J-gene trimming of TCR beta chains, and the association was replicated in an independent cohort. Broadly in line with IMGT annotations, most TCR beta V segments showed up in productive rearrangements about 87% or about 30% of the time in an earlier analysis of approximately 640 of the donors. Most TCR sequences were seen in very few donors, while some public TCRs were found in many individuals. A total of 164 TCR beta chains were listed by the study as associated with cytomegalovirus. Linkage disequilibrium might explain the correlated functional status among segregating V segments, but an unknown experimental factor could not be excluded. According to a later analysis, most CMV-associated TCR beta chains appeared to be HLA-restricted, and the HLA associations seemed to be driven largely by CMV exposure. The only immune exposure information available for the cohort was CMV serostatus. A further reported finding was that TCR beta sequences accurately predicted the HLA-A and HLA-B alleles for most subjects in the first cohort. A later analysis found that TCR association rates varied across HLA loci, with DRB1 alleles showing the most associated TCRs and HLA-C alleles the fewest. A later analysis associated about 16,000 TCR beta sequences with specific HLA alleles at a false discovery rate of 0.05. When HLA alleles, especially DR and DQ, strongly co-occurred, TCR associations were difficult to assign to individual alleles. According to a later genetic analysis, donors in an Asian-associated ancestry cluster had fewer N-insertions in productive TCRs than the approximately 650-donor mean. HLA typing was unavailable for some donors at each locus, so association tests used only the typed subset. In vitro tests confirmed that a few of the cytomegalovirus-associated TCR beta chains recognize cytomegalovirus antigens. The 87-base-pair reads could not distinguish some IMGT-functional V segments, including TRBV6-2 and TRBV6-3, so those segments were excluded. According to the authors, the approach could potentially be generalized to other disease states and immunological phenotypes. In a later analysis, several top co-occurrence clusters were reported to appear linked to parvovirus B19, influenza, CMV and Epstein-Barr virus.

The cohort comprised several hundred healthy bone marrow donors. At the time of sampling, all cohort members were nominally healthy, though unrecorded immune exposures were likely present. The donor was CMV seronegative and belonged to the group of several hundred seronegative cohort members. Each donor provided a peripheral blood sample, and peripheral blood mononuclear cells were used for TCR beta sequencing. Genomic DNA was extracted from the blood cell samples with the Qiagen DNeasy Blood Extraction Kit. Libraries were prepared through the immunoSEQ multiplex PCR assay. The multiplex PCR relied on a mix of 60 forward primers for TCR Vbeta segments and 13 reverse primers for TCR Jbeta segments. The CDR3 region of rearranged TCR beta genes was amplified from genomic DNA with a multiplex PCR assay. The Illumina HiSeq System was used to sequence the amplified TCR beta libraries as 87-base-pair reads. Per the original workflow: A later analysis counted approximately 76 million unique TCR beta chains across the 550 to 750 repertoires, and around 9.9 million of these chains were shared by at least two donors. Raw reads were error-corrected and collapsed into unique sequences by a nearest-neighbor algorithm in which closely related sequences were merged to remove PCR and sequencing errors. Alignment of CDR3 sequences to IMGT reference sequences was used to assign V, D and J gene segments. For a sequence to be retained, at least a six-nucleotide match to both a V gene segment and a J gene segment was required. Rearrangements were called productive when the CDR3 lacked stop codons and stayed in frame with V and J; all others were non-productive. Following IMGT convention, CDR3 was defined as the stretch from the second conserved V-encoded cysteine to the conserved J-encoded phenylalanine. In an earlier analysis of some 550 of the donors, sequences lacking an unambiguous match to a single V gene segment were excluded. In an earlier analysis of around 590 of the donors, a V segment was called functional when productive rearrangements were above 56.7%, and segregating when the standard deviation between donors exceeded 5%. A statistical classification framework was developed to diagnose cytomegalovirus status using the catalog of TCR beta chain sequences. A later analysis assigned V and J genes by comparing TCR nucleotide sequences with IMGT/GENE-DB human TR gene sequences. Using the TCRdist pipeline, a later analysis assigned CDR3 sequences along with most-parsimonious VDJ recombination scenarios. In a later analysis, each TCR beta chain was defined by its CDR3 amino acid sequence together with its V-gene family, and reads lacking a unique V-gene family were excluded. As a way to deal with suspected cross-contamination and a sequencing artifact, a later analysis dropped 450 to 600 nucleotide sequences that were highly shared and had low generation probability. A later analysis calculated a clonal expansion index for each public chain from normalized within-repertoire ranks of inferred template counts. In a later analysis, generation probabilities were computed with a VDJ recombination model fitted to out-of-frame rearrangements, and the resulting probabilities were checked against IGoR. In a later analysis, hypergeometric tests were used to score TCR-TCR, TCR-HLA and TCR-CMV co-occurrence, with a repertoire-size bias correction applied to TCR pairs. False discovery rates were estimated in a later analysis by permuting HLA or CMV assignments 20 times. In a later analysis, co-occurring TCRs were grouped with DBSCAN, and TCRdist sequence similarity was added when clustering was performed within HLA-allele-positive subsets. Co-occurrence clustering excluded repertoires with fewer than 30,000 or more than 120,000 public chains, plus five with anomalous nucleotide sharing. TCRdb stores this immuneACCESS table with in-frame sequences only. Part of the clones is absent; in the studies checked, under half of the shortfall reflects unresolved V genes, and no reason is known for the rest. V and J calls and clone size are as listed in that table; D and trimming were resolved from the DNA. In all, the sample holds around 220,000 clones, and 60% to 80% of those were seen once. The ten largest clonotypes hold less than 2% of the sample.

Its CDR3 holds 13 amino acids, cysteine through phenylalanine. The read is trimmed to its CDR3 DNA, 39 bases read in frame from base 1. V is pared back by 4 bases and J by 5 bases, with 13 bases lying between the germline termini. Looking up the germline V gene (reference sequence) yields CDR1 SGHNT and CDR2 YYREEE. This clone appeared a few times. The target of this receptor is not known. No per-base quality is available; no much larger clone lies one base away. Sequencing used PBMCs. The clonotype originates from a woman in her 30s in good health and CMV-seronegative. The chain links TRBV5-4 with TRBJ2-7; the D gene is possibly TRBD2, with 5 bases matching. The DNA sequence follows: TGTGCCAGCAGCCCTCCACGGGGAGACGAGCAGTACTTC. The translation is CASSPPRGDEQYF.